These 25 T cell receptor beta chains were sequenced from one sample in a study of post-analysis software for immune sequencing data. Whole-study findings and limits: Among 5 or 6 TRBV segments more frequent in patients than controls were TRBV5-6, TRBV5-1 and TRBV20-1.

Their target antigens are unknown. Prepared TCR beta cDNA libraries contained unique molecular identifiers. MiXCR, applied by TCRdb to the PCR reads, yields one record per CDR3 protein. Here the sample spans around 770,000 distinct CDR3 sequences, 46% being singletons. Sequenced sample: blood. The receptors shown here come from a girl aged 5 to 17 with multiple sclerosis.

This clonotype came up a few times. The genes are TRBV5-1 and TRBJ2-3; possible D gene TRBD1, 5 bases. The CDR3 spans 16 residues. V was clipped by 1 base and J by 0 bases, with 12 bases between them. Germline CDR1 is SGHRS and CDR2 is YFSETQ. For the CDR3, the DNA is TGCGCCAGCAGCTTGAGTCACGCAGGGAGCACAGATACGCAGTATTTT. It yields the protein CASSLSHAGSTDTQYF.

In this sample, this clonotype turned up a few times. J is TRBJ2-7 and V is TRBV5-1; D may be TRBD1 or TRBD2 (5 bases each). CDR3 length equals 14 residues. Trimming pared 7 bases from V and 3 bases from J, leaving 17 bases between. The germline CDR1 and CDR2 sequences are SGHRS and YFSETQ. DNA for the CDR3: TGCGCCAGCGCCCAAGAGGGGTTTCACTACGAGCAGTACTTC. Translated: CASAQEGFHYEQYF.

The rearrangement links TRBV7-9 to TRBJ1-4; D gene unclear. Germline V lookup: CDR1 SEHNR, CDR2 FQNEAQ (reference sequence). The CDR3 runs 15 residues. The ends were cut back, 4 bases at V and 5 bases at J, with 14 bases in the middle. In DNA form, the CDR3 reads TGTGCCAGCAGCTCAGGCGATGAATCAAATGAAAAACTGTTTTTT. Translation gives CASSSGDESNEKLFF.

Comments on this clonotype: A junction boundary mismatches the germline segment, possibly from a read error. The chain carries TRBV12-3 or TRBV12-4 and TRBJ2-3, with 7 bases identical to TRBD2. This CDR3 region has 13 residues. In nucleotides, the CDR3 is TGTGCCAGCAGTTTGAGCGGGAAAGATATGCAGTATTTT. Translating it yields CASSLSGKDMQYF.

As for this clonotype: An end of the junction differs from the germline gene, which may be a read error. CDR3 residues: CSVEGGQRYSYTF. The CDR3 DNA sequence: TGCAGCGTGGAGGGGGGACAACGCTATAGCTACACCTTT. This rearrangement joins TRBV29-1 to TRBJ1-2; tentative D call: TRBD1 (6 bases). This CDR3 is built from 13 residues. Germline values: CDR1 SQVTM, CDR2 ANQGSEA.

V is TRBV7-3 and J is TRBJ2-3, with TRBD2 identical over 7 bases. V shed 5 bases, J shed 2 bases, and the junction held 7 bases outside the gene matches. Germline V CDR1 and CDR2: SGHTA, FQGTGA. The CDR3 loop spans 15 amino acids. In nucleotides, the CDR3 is TGTGCCAGCAGCCCCGGGGACTACACCACAGATACGCAGTATTTT. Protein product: CASSPGDYTTDTQYF.

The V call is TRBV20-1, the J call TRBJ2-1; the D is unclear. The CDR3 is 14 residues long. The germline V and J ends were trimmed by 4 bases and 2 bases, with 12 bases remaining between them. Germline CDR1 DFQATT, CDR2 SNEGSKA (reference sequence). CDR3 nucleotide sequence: TGCAGTGCTACGACTCAAAGAACCTACAATGAGCAGTTCTTC. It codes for CSATTQRTYNEQFF.

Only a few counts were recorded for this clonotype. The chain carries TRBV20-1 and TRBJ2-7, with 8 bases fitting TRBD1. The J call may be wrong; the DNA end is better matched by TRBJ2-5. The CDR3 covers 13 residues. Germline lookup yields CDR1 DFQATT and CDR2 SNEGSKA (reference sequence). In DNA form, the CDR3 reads TGCAGTGCTAGAGGGACAGGGCATGAGACCCAGTACTTC. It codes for CSARGTGHETQYF.

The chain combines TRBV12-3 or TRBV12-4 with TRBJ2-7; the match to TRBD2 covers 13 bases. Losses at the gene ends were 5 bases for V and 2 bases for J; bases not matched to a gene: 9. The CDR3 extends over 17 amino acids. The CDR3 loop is CASSPSKLAGGTYEQYF. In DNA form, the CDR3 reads TGTGCCAGCAGTCCCTCCAAACTAGCGGGAGGGACCTACGAGCAGTACTTC.

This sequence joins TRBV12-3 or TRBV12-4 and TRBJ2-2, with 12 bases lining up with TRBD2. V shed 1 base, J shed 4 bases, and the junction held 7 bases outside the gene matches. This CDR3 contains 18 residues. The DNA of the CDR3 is TGTGCCAGCAGTTTAGACCTAGCGGGAGGGCCGGTCACCGGGGAGCTGTTTTTT. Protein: CASSLDLAGGPVTGELFF.

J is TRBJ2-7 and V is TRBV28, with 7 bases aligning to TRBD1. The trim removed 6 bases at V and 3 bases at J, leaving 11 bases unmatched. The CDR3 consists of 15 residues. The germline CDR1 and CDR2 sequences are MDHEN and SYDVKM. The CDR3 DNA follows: TGTGCCAGCAGGCTCGCCGGGACAGCAGGCTACGAGCAGTACTTC. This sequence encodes CASRLAGTAGYEQYF.

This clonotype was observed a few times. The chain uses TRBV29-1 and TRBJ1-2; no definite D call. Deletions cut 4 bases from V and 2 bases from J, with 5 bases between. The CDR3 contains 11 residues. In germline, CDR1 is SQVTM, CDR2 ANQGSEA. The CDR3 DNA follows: TGCAGCGTTGGCCAGAACTATGGCTACACCTTC. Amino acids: CSVGQNYGYTF.

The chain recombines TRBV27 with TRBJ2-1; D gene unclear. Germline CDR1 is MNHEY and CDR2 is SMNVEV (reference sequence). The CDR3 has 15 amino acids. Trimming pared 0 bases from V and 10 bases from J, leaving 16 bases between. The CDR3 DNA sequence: TGTGCCAGCAGTTTATCCGGATTTCTTGACCACGAGCAGTTCTTC. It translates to CASSLSGFLDHEQFF.

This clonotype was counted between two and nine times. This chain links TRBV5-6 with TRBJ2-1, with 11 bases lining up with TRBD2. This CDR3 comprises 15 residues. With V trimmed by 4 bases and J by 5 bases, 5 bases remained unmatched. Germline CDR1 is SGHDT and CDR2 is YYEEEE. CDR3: CASSLWGLADNEQFF. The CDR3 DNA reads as TGTGCCAGCAGCCTCTGGGGACTAGCGGACAATGAGCAGTTCTTC.

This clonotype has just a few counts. The DNA for the CDR3 is TGCAGCGTTGCCAGGGGGCCATACTACAATGAGCAGTTCTTC. The encoded protein is CSVARGPYYNEQFF. The chain combines TRBV29-1 with TRBJ2-1, with 8 nucleotides matching TRBD1. CDR1 and CDR2 from the germline V gene are SQVTM and ANQGSEA. The CDR3 runs to 14 residues. Trimming at V came to 4 bases and at J to 3 bases, leaving 5 bases not matched to a gene.

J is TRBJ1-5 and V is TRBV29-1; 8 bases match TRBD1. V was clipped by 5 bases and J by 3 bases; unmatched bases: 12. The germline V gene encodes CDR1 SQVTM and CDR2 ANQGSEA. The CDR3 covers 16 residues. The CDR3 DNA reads TGCAGCGTTAAGACAGGGGAGGAGATGGCCAATCAGCCCCAGCATTTT. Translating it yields CSVKTGEEMANQPQHF. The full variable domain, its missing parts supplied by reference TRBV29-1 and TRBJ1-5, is SAVISQKPSRDICQRGTSLTIQCQVDSQVTMMFWYRQQPGQSLTLIATANQGSEATYESGFVIDKFPISRPNLTFSTLTVSNMSPEDSSIYLCSVKTGEEMANQPQHFGDGTRLSIL.

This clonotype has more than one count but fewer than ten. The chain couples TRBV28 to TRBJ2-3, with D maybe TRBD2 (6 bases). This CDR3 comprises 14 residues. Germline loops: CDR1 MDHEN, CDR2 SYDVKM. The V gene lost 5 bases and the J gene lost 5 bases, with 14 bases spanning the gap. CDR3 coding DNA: TGTGCCAGCAGTCGCGGGATTAATGGAGATACGCAGTATTTT. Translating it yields CASSRGINGDTQYF.

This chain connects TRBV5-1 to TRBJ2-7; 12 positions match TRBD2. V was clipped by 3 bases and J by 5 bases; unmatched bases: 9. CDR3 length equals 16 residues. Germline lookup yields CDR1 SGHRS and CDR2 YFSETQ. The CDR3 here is CASSWLGLAGGNEQYF. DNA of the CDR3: TGCGCCAGCAGCTGGCTCGGGCTAGCGGGAGGGAACGAGCAGTACTTC.

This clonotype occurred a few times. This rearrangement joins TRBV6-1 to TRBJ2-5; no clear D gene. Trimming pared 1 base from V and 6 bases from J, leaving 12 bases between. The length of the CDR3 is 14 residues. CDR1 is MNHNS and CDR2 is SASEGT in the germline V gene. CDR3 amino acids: CASSEVVDQKTQYF. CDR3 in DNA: TGTGCCAGCAGTGAAGTCGTGGATCAAAAGACCCAGTACTTC.

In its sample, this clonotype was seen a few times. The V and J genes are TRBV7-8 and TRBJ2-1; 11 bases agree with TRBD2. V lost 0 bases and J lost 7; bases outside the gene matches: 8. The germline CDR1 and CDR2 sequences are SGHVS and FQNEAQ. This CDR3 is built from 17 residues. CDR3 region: CASSLAWLAGGHNEQFF. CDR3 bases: TGTGCCAGCAGCTTAGCGTGGCTAGCGGGAGGTCATAATGAGCAGTTCTTC.

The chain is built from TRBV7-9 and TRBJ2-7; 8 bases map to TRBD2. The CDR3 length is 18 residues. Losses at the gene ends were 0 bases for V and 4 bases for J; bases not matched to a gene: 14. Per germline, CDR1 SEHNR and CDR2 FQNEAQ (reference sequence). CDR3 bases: TGTGCCAGCAGCTTAGCATTGGGGCTATTGTCGGGGGGGTACGAGCAGTACTTC. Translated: CASSLALGLLSGGYEQYF.

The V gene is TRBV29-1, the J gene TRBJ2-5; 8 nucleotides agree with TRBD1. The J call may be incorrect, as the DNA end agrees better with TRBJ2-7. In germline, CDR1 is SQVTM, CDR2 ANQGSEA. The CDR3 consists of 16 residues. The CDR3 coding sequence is TGCAGCGTTGGAAGGGGGACAGGCGCTTATAGCTACGAGCAGTACTTC. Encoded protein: CSVGRGTGAYSYEQYF.

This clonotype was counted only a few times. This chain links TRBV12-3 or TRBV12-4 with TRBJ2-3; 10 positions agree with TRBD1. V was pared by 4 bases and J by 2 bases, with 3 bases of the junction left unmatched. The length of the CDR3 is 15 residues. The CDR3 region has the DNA TGTGCCAGCAGTTCTGACAGGGGGCCCACAGATACGCAGTATTTT. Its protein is CASSSDRGPTDTQYF.

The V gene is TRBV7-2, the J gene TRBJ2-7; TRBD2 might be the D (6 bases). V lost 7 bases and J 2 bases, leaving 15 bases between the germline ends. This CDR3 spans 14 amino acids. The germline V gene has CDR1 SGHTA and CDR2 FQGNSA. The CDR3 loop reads CASTRAGRTYEQYF. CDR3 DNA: TGTGCCAGCACCCGGGCGGGGAGGACCTACGAGCAGTACTTC.

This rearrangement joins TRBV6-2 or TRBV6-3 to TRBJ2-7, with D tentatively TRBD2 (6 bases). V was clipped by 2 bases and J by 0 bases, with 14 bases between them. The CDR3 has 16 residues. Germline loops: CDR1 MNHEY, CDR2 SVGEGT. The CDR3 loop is CASSYVTRENSYEQYF. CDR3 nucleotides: TGTGCCAGCAGTTACGTGACCCGGGAGAACTCCTACGAGCAGTACTTC.